The 22 T cell receptor beta chains given below trace back to one sample, sequenced in a study of blood T cell repertoires in COVID-19. Only in-frame clones appear in the TCRdb table, and some are missing; sequencing was by immunoSEQ multiplex PCR. Here the sample spans roughly 180,000 clones, 70% to 85% being singletons. Sequencing used peripheral blood. Every receptor here comes from a human donor in a cohort sampled during active COVID-19.

V and J are TRBV11-2 and TRBJ1-1, with 9 bases that match TRBD1. CDR3 size: 19 residues. The trim removed 1 base at V and 0 bases at J, leaving 12 bases unmatched. The germline gives CDR1 SGHAT, CDR2 FQNNGV. The CDR3 region has the DNA TGTGCCAGCAGCTTAGGCCTCGGGACAGGGAGCCCCCTGAACACTGAAGCTTTCTTT. Its translation is CASSLGLGTGSPLNTEAFF.

A few counts support this clone. CDR3 nucleotide sequence: TGCGCCAGCAGCACCCCGCGGGCAGGGGGCTACGAGCAGTACTTC. This translates into CASSTPRAGGYEQYF. V is TRBV5-1 and J is TRBJ2-7; 7 bases fit TRBD1. The CDR3 sequence is 15 residues long. From germline, CDR1 is SGHRS and CDR2 YFSETQ. V lost 4 bases and J lost 3; bases outside the gene matches: 10.

The chain recombines TRBV11-2 with TRBJ2-7; TRBD1 matches at 7 bases. V was pared by 5 bases and J by 0 bases, with 4 bases of the junction left unmatched. This CDR3 has 14 residues. The germline gives CDR1 SGHAT, CDR2 FQNNGV. The CDR3 reads CASSQTGRSYEQYF. CDR3 nucleotides: TGTGCCAGCAGCCAGACAGGGCGCTCCTACGAGCAGTACTTC.

This chain joins TRBV4-1 and TRBJ2-7, with D possibly matching TRBD2 (5 bases). The CDR3 sequence is 13 residues long. Germline V CDR1 and CDR2: MGHRA, YSYEKL. The ends were cut back, 6 bases at V and 0 bases at J, with 9 bases in the middle. CDR3 in DNA: TGCGCCAGCAGAGGAGGATACTCCTACGAGCAGTACTTC. Translation gives CASRGGYSYEQYF.

The rearrangement uses TRBV14 and TRBJ1-2; 9 nucleotides line up with TRBD1. The CDR3 is 13 amino acids. CDR1 is SGHDN, CDR2 FVKESK, per germline. The V segment lost 6 bases and the J segment 7 bases; nucleotides outside the gene matches: 6. The CDR3 DNA follows: TGTGCCAGCAGGCCCGGGACAGGGTCTGGCTACACCTTC. Its protein product is CASRPGTGSGYTF.

The chain employs TRBV29-1 and TRBJ2-2; possibly TRBD1 for D (5 bases). The V and J ends lost 5 bases and 0 bases respectively, with 10 bases between them. Germline V gives CDR1 SQVTM, CDR2 ANQGSEA. The CDR3 sequence is 14 residues long. The CDR3 protein is CSVNDRSNTGELFF. The CDR3 DNA follows: TGCAGCGTTAACGACAGATCGAACACCGGGGAGCTGTTTTTT.

The gene calls are TRBV10-3 and TRBJ2-7; possible D gene TRBD1, 6 bases. Trimming cost V 3 bases and J 3 bases, with 9 bases left between them. CDR1 is ENHRY and CDR2 is SYGVKD in the germline V gene. This CDR3 is built from 13 residues. In DNA form, the CDR3 reads TGTGCCATCAGTGATACAGGGAACTACGAGCAGTACTTC. Protein: CAISDTGNYEQYF.

The rearrangement joins TRBV10-3 to TRBJ1-1; a weak D match, TRBD1 (5 bases). CDR3 length: 13 amino acids. The V gene's germline CDR1 is ENHRY and CDR2 SYGVKD. The V gene lost 6 bases and the J gene lost 1 base, with 9 bases spanning the gap. The DNA for the CDR3 is TGTGCCATCAGGGACACGAGGAACACTGAAGCTTTCTTT. It encodes CAIRDTRNTEAFF.

This clone was detected only once. This rearrangement joins TRBV5-1 to TRBJ2-1; 9 nucleotides match TRBD1. With 3 bases clipped from V and 4 bases from J, the junction kept 5 bases outside the gene matches. Germline values: CDR1 SGHRS, CDR2 YFSETQ. This CDR3 has 15 residues. The CDR3 protein is CASSSDRGWYNEQFF. In DNA form, the CDR3 reads TGCGCCAGCAGCTCGGACAGGGGTTGGTACAATGAGCAGTTCTTC.

The CDR3 nucleotides read TGTGCCAGTAGTATCCTAGCGGGGGGGCAGTTCTTC. This sequence encodes CASSILAGGQFF. The chain has TRBV19 and TRBJ2-1; 11 nucleotides line up with TRBD2. This CDR3 is 12 amino acids long. Germline V gene sequence: CDR1 LNHDA, CDR2 SQIVND (reference sequence). The trim removed 3 bases at V and 12 bases at J, leaving 1 base unmatched. The complete variable domain, with remaining parts taken from reference TRBV19 and TRBJ2-1, reads DGGITQSPKYLFRKEGQNVTLSCEQNLNHDAMYWYRQDPGQGLRLIYYSQIVNDFQKGDIAEGYSVSREKKESFPLTVTSAQKNPTAFYLCASSILAGGQFFGPGTRLTVL.

The chain couples TRBV18 to TRBJ1-1; 7 nucleotides match TRBD1. The V and J ends lost 2 bases and 5 bases, in that order; junction bases with no gene match: 2. The CDR3 has 13 residues. CDR1 and CDR2 (germline): KGHSH, LQKENI. CDR3 region: CASSPGRGTEAFF. The CDR3 nucleotides are TGTGCCAGCTCACCAGGCAGGGGGACTGAAGCTTTCTTT.

As DNA, the CDR3 is TGTGCCAGCAGGCTCTTGGCATCCGAAGAGACCCAGTACTTC. It is translated as CASRLLASEETQYF. The chain joins TRBV27 to TRBJ2-5, with D unresolved. The CDR3 is made up of 14 amino acids. V was clipped by 6 bases and J by 3 bases, with 14 bases between them. Germline CDR1 reads MNHEY; CDR2 reads SMNVEV (reference sequence).

This chain uses TRBV20-1 with TRBJ1-4; 8 bases align to TRBD1. The V segment lost 3 bases and the J segment 4 bases; nucleotides outside the gene matches: 10. The V gene's germline CDR1 is DFQATT and CDR2 SNEGSKA (reference sequence). This CDR3 region has 16 residues. CDR3 nucleotides: TGCAGTGCTAGTAAGGTGGGACAGGCGTATAATGAAAAACTGTTTTTT. Its translation: CSASKVGQAYNEKLFF.

V usage is TRBV30 and J usage is TRBJ2-7; D ambiguous. CDR3 length equals 14 residues. Germline CDR1 reads GTSNPN; CDR2 reads SVGIG (reference sequence). V gave up 1 base and J gave up 0 bases, with 10 bases separating them. The CDR3 protein is CAWSGRLLSYEQYF. As DNA, the CDR3 is TGTGCCTGGAGTGGCCGACTTCTCTCCTACGAGCAGTACTTC.

The CDR3 is CASSVAGTERELFF. The CDR3 DNA is TGTGCCAGCAGCGTAGCAGGCACCGAAAGGGAGCTGTTTTTT. The chain carries TRBV9 and TRBJ2-2; no clear D gene. V gave up 0 bases and J gave up 9 bases, with 12 bases separating them. There are 14 residues in the CDR3. Per the germline V gene, CDR1 is SGDLS and CDR2 is YYNGEE.

This clone showed up just a few times. The J gene is TRBJ1-5, the V gene TRBV7-9; TRBD1 matches at 7 bases. The CDR3 is 14 amino acids. Trimming at V came to 3 bases and at J to 6 bases, leaving 5 bases not matched to a gene. Germline V gene lookup returns CDR1 SEHNR and CDR2 FQNEAQ (reference sequence). CDR3 DNA sequence: TGTGCCAGCAGCTTCGGGACAGCCAGTCAGCCCCAGCATTTT. Residues: CASSFGTASQPQHF.

This clone has just one count. V is TRBV11-2 and J is TRBJ2-2; no clear D gene. The CDR3 extends over 14 amino acids. The V end lost 5 bases, the J end lost 2 bases, and 9 bases lay between the germline ends. Germline CDR1 reads SGHAT; CDR2 reads FQNNGV. CDR3 in DNA: TGTGCCAGCAGCATCGGTCTTAACACCGGGGAGCTGTTTTTT. Its translation is CASSIGLNTGELFF.

This chain connects TRBV3-1 (or the pseudogene TRBV3-2) to TRBJ2-7, with no clear D. This CDR3 is 13 amino acids long. The germline CDR1 and CDR2 sequences are LGHDT and YNNKEL (reference sequence). The V and J ends lost 0 bases and 3 bases respectively, with 6 bases between them. The CDR3 region is CASSQDNGYEQYF. The DNA of the CDR3 is TGTGCCAGCAGCCAAGACAACGGCTACGAGCAGTACTTC.

This chain uses TRBV6-2 or TRBV6-3 with TRBJ2-7; TRBD1 might be the D (5 bases). This CDR3 contains 18 residues. Looked up from germline, CDR1 is MNHEY and CDR2 is SVGEGT. Trimming removed 0 bases from V and 2 bases from J, with 20 bases in between. DNA for the CDR3: TGTGCCAGCAGTTACTCATCGTCAGTACAGGCGAGACCCTACGAGCAGTACTTC. Encoded protein: CASSYSSSVQARPYEQYF.

The chain has TRBV3-1 (or the pseudogene TRBV3-2) and TRBJ1-3; 10 bases map to TRBD1. After removal of 4 bases from V and 0 bases from J, the junction contained 9 bases not matched to a gene. Germline lookup yields CDR1 LGHDT and CDR2 YNNKEL (reference sequence). This CDR3 is built from 18 residues. As DNA, the CDR3 is TGTGCCAGCAGCCCCGGGACAGGGGTCTCCTACTCTGGAAACACCATATATTTT. It is translated as CASSPGTGVSYSGNTIYF.

This clone has only a few counts. The chain uses TRBV7-8 and TRBJ2-7; a weak D match, TRBD1 (5 bases). CDR3 size: 14 residues. Looked up from germline, CDR1 is SGHVS and CDR2 is FQNEAQ. Trimming took off 5 bases at V and 2 bases at J, with 13 bases between the two ends. The CDR3 DNA reads as TGTGCCAGCAGCCCATCCCTGGGGCCCTACGAGCAGTACTTC. Protein sequence: CASSPSLGPYEQYF.

The rearrangement uses TRBV2 and TRBJ2-7, with 11 bases that match TRBD2. V dropped 5 bases and J dropped 5; count of bases not matched to a gene: 8. Germline assignment: CDR1 SNHLY and CDR2 FYNNEI. This CDR3 region has 15 residues. This CDR3 is CASSPMVAGGNEQYF. The CDR3 DNA sequence: TGTGCCAGCAGTCCCATGGTAGCGGGGGGGAACGAGCAGTACTTC. The full variable domain, rest sourced from reference TRBV2 and TRBJ2-7, is EPEVTQTPSHQVTQMGQEVILRCVPISNHLYFYWYRQILGQKVEFLVSFYNNEISEKSEIFDDQFSVERPDGSNFTLKIRSTKLEDSAMYFCASSPMVAGGNEQYFGPGTRLTVT.